A single sample is the source of the 21 T cell receptor beta chains below, sequenced in a study of vaccination and CD4 T cells after COVID-19. Sequence data for DNA of cultured CD4+ T cells were generated by the Oncomine TCR Beta short-read assay. MiXCR, applied by TCRdb to the PCR reads, yields one record per CDR3 protein. Of about 17,000 distinct CDR3 sequences listed, approximately 28% are singletons. These TCRs are of unknown antigen specificity. The treatment is: roughly 10-day PBMC culture with coronavirus spike peptide pools or control peptides (ViraFEST assay). Sequenced input: cultured CD4+ T cells from blood. These receptors were obtained from a human donor with COVID-19.

This clonotype is labeled as medium-sized. The CDR3 DNA follows: TGTGCCAGCAGTTTACTGTCGGCTAACACTGAAGCTTTCTTT. This codes for CASSLLSANTEAFF. The chain employs TRBV27 and TRBJ1-1; no clear D gene. The germline CDR1 and CDR2 sequences are MNHEY and SMNVEV (reference sequence). Trimming took off 2 bases at V and 2 bases at J, with 9 bases between the two ends. This CDR3 is 14 amino acids long.

V is TRBV6-2 or TRBV6-3 and J is TRBJ1-5; 8 bases are a match to TRBD1. The J segment lost 3 bases and the V segment lost 6 bases, leaving 4 bases of the junction unmatched. CDR3 length: 14 amino acids. CDR1 is MNHEY, CDR2 SVGEGT, per germline. CDR3 residues: CASSSGGPNQPQHF. As DNA, the CDR3 is TGTGCCAGCAGCTCAGGGGGCCCCAATCAGCCCCAGCATTTT.

The CDR3 loop reads CASSPDRGGEETQYF. The CDR3 DNA follows: TGTGCCAGCAGCCCGGACAGGGGTGGGGAAGAGACCCAGTACTTC. The V call is TRBV11-3, the J call TRBJ2-5; 9 nucleotides match TRBD1. The CDR3 length is 15 residues. Germline V CDR1 and CDR2: SGHNT, YENEEA. The V segment lost 5 bases and the J segment 3 bases; nucleotides outside the gene matches: 7.

The rearrangement links TRBV18 to TRBJ2-3; D possibly corresponds to TRBD1 (6 bases). The CDR3 is 14 residues long. Germline V gene data show CDR1 as KGHSH and CDR2 as LQKENI. The V gene lost 6 bases and the J gene lost 1 base, with 11 bases spanning the gap. The CDR3 region is CASSVQGRTDTQYF. The CDR3 coding sequence is TGTGCCAGCTCGGTCCAGGGGCGCACAGATACGCAGTATTTT.

Only a few counts were recorded for this clonotype. CDR3 sequence reads: CSARGSGGPDTQYF. In DNA, the CDR3 is TGCAGTGCTAGGGGTAGCGGGGGCCCCGATACGCAGTATTTT. The gene calls are TRBV20-1 and TRBJ2-3; 9 bases line up with TRBD2. CDR1 is DFQATT and CDR2 is SNEGSKA in the germline V gene (reference sequence). The CDR3 runs to 14 residues. V was pared by 3 bases and J by 6 bases, with 7 bases of the junction left unmatched.

The rearrangement links TRBV2 to TRBJ2-7; perhaps TRBD2 as D (5 bases). The length of the CDR3 is 14 residues. V was trimmed by 3 bases and J by 3 bases, leaving 12 bases between them. CDR1 is SNHLY and CDR2 is FYNNEI in the germline V gene. CDR3 sequence: CASSDWLADYEQYF. The CDR3 nucleotides read TGTGCCAGCAGTGACTGGCTAGCTGACTACGAGCAGTACTTC. The full variable domain, with the rest looked up from reference TRBV2 and TRBJ2-7, is EPEVTQTPSHQVTQMGQEVILRCVPISNHLYFYWYRQILGQKVEFLVSFYNNEISEKSEIFDDQFSVERPDGSNFTLKIRSTKLEDSAMYFCASSDWLADYEQYFGPGTRLTVT.

The chain carries TRBV6-1 and TRBJ2-5; D gene ambiguous. The ends were cut back, 8 bases at V and 4 bases at J, with 8 bases in the middle. This CDR3 region has 11 residues. CDR1 MNHNS and CDR2 SASEGT come from the germline V gene. The CDR3 reads CASQTRETQYF. DNA for the CDR3: TGTGCCAGCCAAACTCGAGAGACCCAGTACTTC.

V gene TRBV4-3 combines with J gene TRBJ1-1; D possibly corresponds to TRBD1 (5 bases). The V end lost 7 bases, the J end lost 2 bases, and 8 bases lay between the germline ends. Germline V gene data show CDR1 as LGHNA and CDR2 as YSLEER. This CDR3 region has 12 residues. The CDR3 DNA sequence: TGCGCCAGCACAGGGAGAAACACTGAAGCTTTCTTT. Translating it yields CASTGRNTEAFF.

The V call is TRBV19, the J call TRBJ2-6, with D possibly being TRBD1 (6 bases). V was trimmed by 5 bases and J by 4 bases, leaving 24 bases between them. The CDR3 spans 19 residues. Looked up from germline, CDR1 is LNHDA and CDR2 is SQIVND (reference sequence). CDR3 DNA: TGTGCCAGTAGTCCTGGCCGAACAGGGTCTTCGTACGGGGCCAACGTCCTGACTTTC. This encodes CASSPGRTGSSYGANVLTF. Based on the CDR3 plus reference TRBV19 and TRBJ2-6, the full variable domain is DGGITQSPKYLFRKEGQNVTLSCEQNLNHDAMYWYRQDPGQGLRLIYYSQIVNDFQKGDIAEGYSVSREKKESFPLTVTSAQKNPTAFYLCASSPGRTGSSYGANVLTFGAGSRLTVL.

This clonotype was seen only a few times. The rearrangement links TRBV5-1 to TRBJ1-2, with 7 positions matching TRBD1. V trimming: 0 bases; J trimming: 5 bases; junction bases outside the gene matches: 4. This CDR3 has 14 residues. Germline CDR1 is SGHRS and CDR2 is YFSETQ. CDR3 bases: TGCGCCAGCAGCTTGGCCGGGACAGTTTATGGCTACACCTTC. Amino acid sequence: CASSLAGTVYGYTF.

The V call is TRBV29-1, the J call TRBJ2-7, with D perhaps matching TRBD1 (7 bases). The CDR3 extends over 12 amino acids. Trimming stripped 2 bases from V and 7 bases from J, with 12 bases between. From germline, CDR1 is SQVTM and CDR2 ANQGSEA. CDR3 in amino acids: CSVESTGREQYF. The CDR3 DNA reads TGCAGCGTTGAATCGACAGGGAGGGAGCAGTACTTC.

The chain employs TRBV5-8 and TRBJ2-7; 11 bases line up with TRBD1. This CDR3 is built from 15 residues. The germline V gene encodes CDR1 SGHTS and CDR2 YDEGEE. J was trimmed by 6 bases and V by 6 bases; bases with no gene match: 11. The CDR3 loop is CASTTDRGRLGEQYF. The CDR3 DNA sequence: TGTGCCAGCACTACGGACAGGGGGCGACTCGGCGAGCAGTACTTC.

The chain uses TRBV11-3 and TRBJ2-7; TRBD1 aligns across 7 bases. The junction had 1 base not matched to a gene; V was cut back by 5 bases and J by 0 bases. Germline CDR1 reads SGHNT; CDR2 reads YENEEA. CDR3 length equals 13 residues. DNA of the CDR3: TGTGCCAGCAGCCGGGACAGCTCCTACGAGCAGTACTTC. Its protein is CASSRDSSYEQYF.

The chain employs TRBV7-6 and TRBJ2-3; TRBD1 matches 7 bases. Trimming at V came to 4 bases and at J to 2 bases, leaving 6 bases not matched to a gene. This CDR3 has 15 amino acids. Germline CDR1 reads SGHVS; CDR2 reads FNYEAQ. Here the CDR3 reads CASSYGTVSTDTQYF. The CDR3 DNA reads TGTGCCAGCAGCTATGGGACAGTATCCACAGATACGCAGTATTTT.

In its sample, this clonotype was seen a few times. V and J are TRBV6-5 and TRBJ2-1; D is tentatively TRBD1 or TRBD2 (7 bases each). V lost 0 bases, J lost 4 bases, and 13 bases lay in between. Germline CDR1 is MNHEY and CDR2 is SVGAGI. This CDR3 contains 16 residues. CDR3 nucleotide sequence: TGTGCCAGCAGTTACTCGGGAGGGGGCGGGTACAATGAGCAGTTCTTC. Protein: CASSYSGGGGYNEQFF.

The chain joins TRBV15 to TRBJ1-5; 9 bases fit TRBD1. CDR1 and CDR2 (germline): LNHNV, YYDKDF (reference sequence). V shed 5 bases and J 7 bases; nucleotides not matched to a gene: 6. The CDR3 is made up of 14 amino acids. This CDR3 reads CATSPDRGYQPQHF. The CDR3 nucleotides are TGTGCCACCAGCCCGGACAGGGGATACCAGCCCCAGCATTTT.

The chain is built from TRBV7-9 and TRBJ1-6, with no clear D. Germline assignment: CDR1 SEHNR and CDR2 FQNEAQ (reference sequence). With 1 base removed from V and 10 bases from J, the gap between germline ends came to 8 bases. The CDR3 has 13 residues. CDR3 amino acids: CASSLEPHSPLHF. The CDR3 DNA follows: TGTGCCAGCAGCTTAGAACCACACTCACCCCTCCACTTT.

The chain has TRBV28 and TRBJ1-5; D call uncertain. The CDR3 loop spans 15 amino acids. CDR1 is MDHEN, CDR2 SYDVKM, per germline. The ends were cut back, 2 bases at V and 3 bases at J, with 11 bases in the middle. The CDR3 reads CASSLKSAFNQPQHF. The DNA for the CDR3 is TGTGCCAGCAGTTTAAAATCCGCGTTCAATCAGCCCCAGCATTTT.

This sequence joins TRBV7-9 and TRBJ1-1; 7 bases match TRBD1. V dropped 5 bases and J dropped 1; count of bases not matched to a gene: 7. CDR3 size: 15 residues. Germline V CDR1 and CDR2: SEHNR, FQNEAQ (reference sequence). The CDR3 spells CASSPGDRANTEAFF. CDR3 sequence (DNA): TGTGCCAGCAGCCCGGGGGACAGAGCGAACACTGAAGCTTTCTTT.

The rearrangement links TRBV12-3 or TRBV12-4 to TRBJ2-5; 7 nucleotides match TRBD2. This CDR3 has 13 amino acids. Trimming took 4 bases from V and 6 from J; bases not matched to a gene: 5. CDR3 DNA: TGTGCCAGCAGTTCGGGACTACCCCAGACCCAGTACTTC. Protein: CASSSGLPQTQYF.

The CDR3 region has the DNA TGTGCCAGCAGCCCGACGGGACTAGCGATGACAGATACGCAGTATTTT. Translated, it gives CASSPTGLAMTDTQYF. The chain is built from TRBV11-1 and TRBJ2-3, with 10 nucleotides matching TRBD2. The trim removed 5 bases at V and 3 bases at J, leaving 8 bases unmatched. Germline loops: CDR1 SGHAT, CDR2 FQDESV (reference sequence). The CDR3 sequence is 16 residues long.